This T cell receptor beta chain was captured by sequencing in a study of T-cell reconstitution after alpha-beta-depleted transplantation in children. Germline CDR1 is SEHNR and CDR2 is FQNEAQ (reference sequence). The junction had 9 bases not matched to a gene; V was cut back by 5 bases and J by 4 bases. The CDR3 has 15 residues. The authors prepared the TCRbeta library with unique molecular identifiers. TCRdb passed the PCR reads through MiXCR, listing each CDR3 protein once. The table has more than 450,000 distinct CDR3 sequences, 18% seen once; the top ten hold roughly 3.3%. The chain is built from TRBV7-9 and TRBJ1-1; 8 bases line up with TRBD1. The input for sequencing was PBMCs from the stem cell graft donor, taken from the stem cell graft. This clonotype was sampled from a human donor who donated a stem cell graft to a child with acute lymphoblastic leukemia. The CDR3 protein is CASSASGGAVTEAFF. The CDR3 DNA is TGTGCCAGCAGCGCCTCAGGGGGCGCGGTCACTGAAGCTTTCTTT.